The clone carrying this T cell receptor (beta chain) was observed a handful of times. In the study's own analysis: Estimated nucleated cell counts came from reference gene primer amplification. Clones were read by immunoSEQ multiplex PCR, and TCRdb kept only the in-frame ones, dropping some. V and J calls and clone size are given by that table; D and trimming were obtained from the DNA. The sample has about 170,000 clones; around four fifths are singletons. CDR1 is MNHNS, CDR2 SASEGT, per germline. CDR3 length: 13 amino acids. V lost 3 bases to trimming and J lost 3 bases, with 9 bases between them. The sample originates from a study of blood T cell repertoires in COVID-19.

The sample comprised PBMCs or T cells enriched from blood (not recorded which). This chain uses TRBV6-1 with TRBJ2-7; the D is unclear. The receptor comes from a woman aged 45 to 65 in a cohort exposed to, infected with or recovered from COVID-19 (not recorded which). The CDR3 is CASSEQRFYEQYF. CDR3 DNA sequence: TGTGCCAGCAGTGAGCAGCGCTTCTACGAGCAGTACTTC.